The TCR beta chain described here comes from a study of CD8 T cells in Susac syndrome. Overall study: Among sequenced Susac syndrome patients, about six had active disease and under ten were in remission.

For this clonotype: The target antigen is unknown.

Random hexamers were used to reverse transcribe about 0.5 to 1 ug of RNA. TCRdb re-called the immunoSEQ multiplex PCR reads through MiXCR, storing one row per CDR3 protein. This table holds around 95,000 distinct CDR3 sequences, roughly 96% found once. Study-level results: About 5 Susac-specific public clones appeared in CD8+ TEMRA repertoires, and about 16 in total CD8+ repertoires.

The length of the CDR3 is 16 residues. Germline V gene sequence: CDR1 SQVTM, CDR2 ANQGSEA. Trimming removed 5 bases from V and 5 bases from J; junction bases left unmatched: 14. Sample: CD8+ T cells from PBMCs. The origin of this receptor is a human donor with Susac syndrome. The gene calls are TRBV29-1 and TRBJ2-3; 9 bases are a match to TRBD1. DNA of the CDR3: TGCAGCGTTAAATCTCGTGGACAGGGGCAGGGAGATACGCAGTATTTT. Amino acid sequence: CSVKSRGQGQGDTQYF.